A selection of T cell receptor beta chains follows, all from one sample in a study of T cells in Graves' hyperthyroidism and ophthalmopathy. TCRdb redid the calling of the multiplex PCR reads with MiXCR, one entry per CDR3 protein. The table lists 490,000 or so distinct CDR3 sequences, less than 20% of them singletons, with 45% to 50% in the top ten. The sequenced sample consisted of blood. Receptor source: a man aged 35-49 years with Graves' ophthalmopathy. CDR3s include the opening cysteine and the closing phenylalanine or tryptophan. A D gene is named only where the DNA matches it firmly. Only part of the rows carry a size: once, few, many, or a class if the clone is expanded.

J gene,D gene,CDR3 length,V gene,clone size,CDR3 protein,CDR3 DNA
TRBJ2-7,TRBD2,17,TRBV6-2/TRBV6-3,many,CASSYLLGREEAYEQYF,TGTGCCAGCAGTTACCTCCTGGGGCGGGAGGAAGCCTACGAGCAGTACTTC
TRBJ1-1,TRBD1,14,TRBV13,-,CASSFYGTGGLAFF,TGTGCCAGCAGCTTCTACGGGACAGGGGGCCTAGCTTTCTTT
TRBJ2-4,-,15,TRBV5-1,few,CASSSEGLAKNIQYF,TGCGCCAGCAGCTCCGAGGGATTAGCCAAAAACATTCAGTACTTC
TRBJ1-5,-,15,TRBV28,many,CASSFSPGWNQPQHF,TGTGCCAGCAGTTTTTCTCCAGGGTGGAATCAGCCCCAGCATTTT
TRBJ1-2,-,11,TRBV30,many,CAWSSGAGYTF,TGTGCCTGGAGTAGCGGGGCTGGCTACACCTTC
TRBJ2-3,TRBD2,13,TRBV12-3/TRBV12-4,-,CASSLWEGDTQYF,TGTGCCAGCAGTTTGTGGGAGGGGGATACGCAGTATTTT
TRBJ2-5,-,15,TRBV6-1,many,CASTATVSDGETQYF,TGTGCCAGCACCGCGACAGTCTCGGACGGAGAGACCCAGTACTTC
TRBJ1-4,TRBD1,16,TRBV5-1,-,CASRLGPGQGNEKLFF,TGCGCCAGCAGACTCGGGCCGGGACAGGGTAATGAAAAACTGTTTTTT
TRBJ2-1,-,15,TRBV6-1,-,CASSAPGRLFNEQFF,TGTGCCAGCAGTGCACCGGGACGACTTTTCAATGAGCAGTTCTTC
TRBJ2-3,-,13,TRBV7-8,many,CASSLNQRGTQYF,TGTGCCAGCAGCTTAAACCAAAGGGGTACGCAGTATTTT
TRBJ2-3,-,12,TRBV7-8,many,CASSAYGATQYF,TGTGCCAGCAGCGCCTACGGGGCTACGCAGTATTTT
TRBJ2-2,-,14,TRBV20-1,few,CSASQIANTGELFF,TGCAGTGCTAGTCAGATAGCGAACACCGGGGAGCTGTTTTTT
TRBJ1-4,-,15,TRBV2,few,CASSERGESNEKLFF,TGTGCCAGCAGTGAGAGGGGGGAGTCTAATGAAAAACTGTTTTTT
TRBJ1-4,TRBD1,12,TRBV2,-,CATQGAGEKLFF,TGTGCCACCCAGGGGGCGGGTGAAAAACTGTTTTTT
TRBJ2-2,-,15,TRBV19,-,CASSLDRSNTGELFF,TGTGCCAGTAGCCTGGACAGATCGAACACCGGGGAGCTGTTTTTT
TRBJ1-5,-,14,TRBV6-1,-,CASSGGGYNQPQHF,TGTGCCAGCAGTGGGGGGGGGTACAATCAGCCCCAGCATTTT
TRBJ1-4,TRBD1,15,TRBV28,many,CASSTGQATNEKLFF,TGTGCCAGCAGTACGGGACAGGCAACTAATGAAAAACTGTTTTTT
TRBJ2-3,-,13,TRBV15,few,CATSRRFTDTQYF,TGTGCCACCAGCAGGCGATTCACAGATACGCAGTATTTT
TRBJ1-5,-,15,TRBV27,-,CASSPRGFSNQPQHF,TGTGCCAGCAGTCCCCGGGGCTTTAGCAATCAGCCCCAGCATTTT
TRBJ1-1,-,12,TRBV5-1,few,CASSLDGEMAFF,TGCGCCAGCAGCTTGGATGGGGAAATGGCTTTCTTT
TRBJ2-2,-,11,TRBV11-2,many,CASSLRRALFF,TGTGCCAGCAGCTTAAGGAGGGCGCTGTTTTTT
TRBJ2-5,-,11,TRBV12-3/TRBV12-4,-,CASSPNHFPYF,TGTGCCAGCAGTCCGAACCACTTTCCGTACTTC